Detailed here is one T cell receptor (beta chain). The specificity of this receptor is unknown. Base qualities are not recorded, but no much larger clone differs from it by a single base. This sample stems from a study of blood T cells in healthy people across ages (dated by TCRdb to about 2015). Study-wide context: Template switching captured roughly one uniquely barcoded TCR beta cDNA molecule per two T cells in model experiments. The study measured age-related changes in TCR beta repertoire diversity using deep sequencing normalized with unique cDNA molecular identifiers. Donors were grouped into four age groups: young (average approximately 15 years), middle-aged (39), aged (about 59) and long-lived (about 89). To avoid experimental bias, donors of different ages were distributed randomly across sequencing lanes. The study analyzed two additional independent replicas of 1 million unique cDNA reads from the same blood draw for two donors, one aged 18 to 30 and one aged 80 or older. What the work shows at the level of the full study, not this receptor alone: Compared with the aged group, more naive CD4+ T cells, fewer expanded clones and increased TCR diversity were shown by the long-lived group, suggesting age selection. Since profiling was done on bulk unsorted PBMCs, naive and antigen-experienced compartments could not be conclusively compared. Observed TCR beta diversity correlated strongly with the percentage of naive T cells measured by flow cytometry. Donor CMV infection status was unknown, potentially confounding age-related changes in expanded clonotypes. Estimates of total diversity based on one million sequenced T cells were considered lower bounds and underestimates. Observed TCR beta diversity per million T cells fell roughly linearly with age, and a significant reduction was already apparent by age approximately 41.

The roughly 39 donors, aged about 6 to 100 years, were systemically healthy Caucasian individuals from Russia. Each donor gave about 9.7 milliliters of peripheral blood, drawn into EDTA-treated Vacutainer tubes. Ficoll-Paque density-gradient centrifugation was used to isolate PBMCs, with at least 6 million per sample. Trizol reagent was used to extract total RNA from PBMCs, with at least 6 micrograms per sample. The percentages of naive CD45RAhigh/CD27high T cells were determined by flow cytometry on a PBMC aliquot from every donor. From cysteine to phenylalanine, the CDR3 is 14 amino acids long. Of the read, only the CDR3 DNA is kept; its 42 bases are in frame from base 1. Sequences SNHLY (CDR1) and FYNNEI (CDR2) are obtained from the germline V gene. V and J are truncated by 8 bases and 8 bases respectively, leaving an intervening sequence of 19 bases. The library relied on 5' RACE. These reads were obtained on an Illumina HiSeq 2500. The second PCR ran for roughly 7 to 11 cycles and used a J-beta primer mix along with a sample-barcoded 5' primer. Each TCR beta cDNA molecule received a unique molecular identifier from a template-switch 5' adaptor carrying 12 random nucleotides. Each sample yielded at least 2.5 million CDR3-containing paired-end reads. First-strand cDNA was synthesized from all RNA with the Mint cDNA synthesis kit, primed by a TRBC-specific oligonucleotide. After uracil-DNA glycosylase treatment, a first 18-cycle PCR used universal primers M1SS and BC2_uni_R on all cDNA. Per the source publication's procedure: For normalization, 1 million high-quality reads, each with a distinct molecular identifier, were randomly selected from each sample. Instead of being binned into consensus sequences, reads with shared molecular identifiers were discarded. MiTCR, with a Q25 quality threshold and the strictest error-elimination algorithm, was used for CDR3 identification, clonotype clustering and error correction. Lower-bound total TCR beta diversity was estimated with a nonparametric unseen species model using Euler transformation. The raw public reads went through TCRdb reprocessing: fastp at Q25, MiXCR clone calling, in-frame beta chains kept. Under each unique CDR3 protein, matching rows form one entry showing the most common genes and DNA. These V and J calls originate from TCRdb's pipeline instead of the authors' own analysis. The table for this sample lists 890,000 or so distinct CDR3 sequences; 62% of them were counted only once. Approximately 30% of the sample rests with the top ten.

Sequencing was performed on blood. The rearrangement joined TRBV2 to TRBJ2-1; tentative D gene TRBD1, with 6 bases matching. The sequence came from a man aged 25-40 years in good health. DNA sequence: TGTGCCAGCTTCAACCGGGACAATAGGGATGAGCAGTTCTTC. Translated, it gives CASFNRDNRDEQFF.